What follows are 20 T cell receptor beta chains derived from one specimen sequenced in a study of blood T cell repertoires in COVID-19. Method: immunoSEQ multiplex PCR; TCRdb's copy keeps in-frame clones and lacks some. The data show roughly 140,000 clones, roughly 82% seen once. The sequencing sample was made of peripheral blood. Receptors were obtained from a man aged 55 to 70 with active or convalescent COVID-19.

This clone has at least ten counts. The V call is TRBV11-3, the J call TRBJ2-3, with 10 positions matching TRBD2. The CDR3 runs 16 residues. Germline values: CDR1 SGHNT, CDR2 YENEEA. V shed 2 bases and J 2 bases; nucleotides not matched to a gene: 4. The CDR3 reads CASSLRLAGATDTQYF. In DNA form, the CDR3 reads TGTGCCAGCAGCTTAAGGCTAGCGGGGGCCACAGATACGCAGTATTTT.

This clone is a singleton in its sample. This chain uses TRBV25-1 with TRBJ1-4; TRBD1 agrees at 8 bases. J gave up 5 bases and V 5 bases, and 7 bases lay outside the gene matches. This CDR3 contains 15 residues. CDR1 is MGHDK, CDR2 SYGVNS, per germline. DNA for the CDR3: TGTGCCAGCAGTTTGCCGGACAGGGTCAATGAAAAACTGTTTTTT. The encoded protein is CASSLPDRVNEKLFF.

This clone was recorded only once. J is TRBJ1-4 and V is TRBV11-3, with D possibly matching TRBD1 (6 bases). CDR3 length equals 15 residues. Germline V CDR1 and CDR2: SGHNT, YENEEA. The V gene lost 3 bases and the J gene lost 7 bases, with 15 bases spanning the gap. The CDR3: CASSFTGSQIEKLFF. The CDR3 coding sequence is TGTGCCAGCAGCTTCACAGGGTCCCAAATTGAAAAACTGTTTTTT.

This chain uses TRBV27 with TRBJ1-5; D is unresolved. Germline CDR1 is MNHEY and CDR2 is SMNVEV (reference sequence). The V and J ends lost 6 bases and 10 bases respectively, with 19 bases between them. The CDR3 is made up of 14 amino acids. CDR3 in amino acids: CASSIGFSTGPQHF. CDR3 bases: TGTGCCAGCAGCATTGGTTTTTCGACTGGTCCCCAGCATTTT.

The chain combines TRBV27 with TRBJ2-3, with 8 bases matching TRBD2. This CDR3 spans 15 amino acids. Germline trimming cut 4 bases from V and 1 base from J; bases unmatched to any gene: 4. Germline CDR1 and CDR2: MNHEY and SMNVEV (reference sequence). Here the CDR3 reads CASSSSGLGTDTQYF. CDR3 bases: TGTGCCAGCAGTTCTAGCGGGCTCGGCACAGATACGCAGTATTTT.

This clone came up many times. The same CDR3 also results from other DNA sequences found in this sample. This rearrangement joins TRBV27 to TRBJ2-5; D is possibly TRBD1 (5 bases). CDR1 MNHEY and CDR2 SMNVEV come from the germline V gene (reference sequence). The germline V and J ends were trimmed by 5 bases and 5 bases, with 18 bases remaining between them. This CDR3 is 15 amino acids long. Written as DNA, the CDR3 is TGTGCCAGCAGTCCACCAGGGCAGGGTTGGGAGACCCAGTACTTC. Translating it yields CASSPPGQGWETQYF.

This clone showed up just a few times. This chain joins TRBV4-1 and TRBJ2-1; 11 bases are shared with TRBD2. The CDR3 length is 15 residues. The germline V gene has CDR1 MGHRA and CDR2 YSYEKL. Trimming took 1 base from V and 9 from J; bases not matched to a gene: 5. The CDR3 DNA sequence: TGCGCCAGCAGCCAAGGACTAGCGGGAAGCGGTGAGCAGTTCTTC. This gives the protein CASSQGLAGSGEQFF.

This clone has only one observation. This chain links TRBV7-6 with TRBJ1-5; a possible D gene is TRBD1 (6 bases). Germline CDR1 reads SGHVS; CDR2 reads FNYEAQ. This CDR3 has 15 amino acids. V was pared by 3 bases and J by 3 bases, with 12 bases between. In DNA, the CDR3 is TGTGCCAGCAGCTTGGCGACAGGTTCCAATCAGCCCCAGCATTTT. It yields the protein CASSLATGSNQPQHF.

The V call is TRBV19, the J call TRBJ1-5; D unclear. V was clipped by 6 bases and J by 1 base, with 16 bases between them. The V gene's germline CDR1 is LNHDA and CDR2 SQIVND (reference sequence). This CDR3 has 16 residues. CDR3 coding DNA: TGTGCCAGTAGAATACATCTGTTACAGAGCAATCAGCCCCAGCATTTT. Its protein product is CASRIHLLQSNQPQHF.

This chain uses TRBV10-3 with TRBJ1-3; D perhaps matches TRBD1 (6 bases). V was clipped by 6 bases and J by 0 bases, with 12 bases between them. There are 15 residues in the CDR3. Germline assignment: CDR1 ENHRY and CDR2 SYGVKD. CDR3 coding DNA: TGTGCCATCAGGCAGACAGGAAACTCTGGAAACACCATATATTTT. This encodes CAIRQTGNSGNTIYF.

This clone was observed a few times. The rearrangement uses TRBV15 and TRBJ2-1; 10 positions agree with TRBD2. Germline V CDR1 and CDR2: LNHNV, YYDKDF (reference sequence). This CDR3 has 16 residues. The J segment lost 4 bases and the V segment lost 1 base, leaving 4 bases of the junction unmatched. The CDR3 region is CATSRGTSGRYNEQFF. CDR3 sequence (DNA): TGTGCCACCAGCAGAGGGACTAGCGGACGATACAATGAGCAGTTCTTC.

The V and J genes are TRBV7-9 and TRBJ2-7, with 10 bases identical to TRBD1. The CDR3 totals 14 residues. Germline lookup yields CDR1 SEHNR and CDR2 FQNEAQ (reference sequence). The ends lost 5 bases at V and 7 bases at J; junction bases unmatched: 8. CDR3 protein: CASSRPGQGSEQYV. DNA for the CDR3: TGTGCCAGCAGCCGGCCGGGACAGGGGTCGGAGCAGTACGTC.

V gene TRBV6-5 combines with J gene TRBJ1-5; a weak D match, TRBD1 (6 bases). CDR3 size: 13 residues. Germline CDR1 reads MNHEY; CDR2 reads SVGAGI. V was clipped by 5 bases and J by 4 bases, with 9 bases between them. CDR3 amino acids: CASSTGPNQPQHF. The CDR3 nucleotides are TGTGCCAGCAGTACAGGGCCTAATCAGCCCCAGCATTTT.

The chain carries TRBV18 and TRBJ1-6, with 7 bases identical to TRBD1. The CDR3 loop spans 14 amino acids. The V gene end was trimmed by 6 bases and the J gene end by 5 bases; junction bases not matched to a gene: 4. Germline V CDR1 and CDR2: KGHSH, LQKENI. The CDR3 nucleotides read TGTGCCAGCTCGAAAGGACAGGATAATTCACCCCTCCACTTT. This encodes CASSKGQDNSPLHF.

The genes are TRBV6-1 and TRBJ1-3, with D maybe TRBD1 (6 bases). The germline V gene has CDR1 MNHNS and CDR2 SASEGT. The CDR3 length is 15 residues. V shed 3 bases and J shed 4 bases, with 13 bases lying between them. The CDR3 DNA sequence: TGTGCCAGCAGTGACGACCGGACAGCAGGAAACACCATATATTTT. Translating it yields CASSDDRTAGNTIYF.

J is TRBJ2-1 and V is TRBV5-1; the D is unclear. CDR3 size: 15 residues. Germline-derived CDR1 and CDR2 are SGHRS and YFSETQ. With 0 bases removed from V and 4 bases from J, the gap between germline ends came to 11 bases. The CDR3: CASSLVAAKYNEQFF. In DNA, the CDR3 is TGCGCCAGCAGCTTGGTGGCAGCGAAGTACAATGAGCAGTTCTTC. Full variable domain (outside the CDR3, taken from reference TRBV5-1 and TRBJ2-1): KAGVTQTPRYLIKTRGQQVTLSCSPISGHRSVSWYQQTPGQGLQFLFEYFSETQRNKGNFPGRFSGRQFSNSRSEMNVSTLELGDSALYLCASSLVAAKYNEQFFGPGTRLTVL.

As for this clone: A read error may produce the germline difference seen at one junction end. The chain links TRBV11-3 to TRBJ2-3, with TRBD1 identical over 8 bases. This CDR3 spans 13 amino acids. Germline V gives CDR1 SGHNT, CDR2 YENEEA. CDR3: CASSRTDRGGFSF. The DNA for the CDR3 is TGTGCCAGCAGCCGGACCGACAGGGGTGGGTTTAGTTTT.

This rearrangement joins TRBV7-2 to TRBJ1-6, with D unclear. V was cut by 2 bases and J by 0 bases, with 11 bases left in between. The CDR3 extends over 17 amino acids. Germline V gene lookup returns CDR1 SGHTA and CDR2 FQGNSA. CDR3: CASSLQSVSSYNSPLHF. Here the CDR3 DNA reads TGTGCCAGCAGCTTACAGTCCGTTTCCTCCTATAATTCACCCCTCCACTTT.

This clone was picked up a small number of times. The CDR3 spells CASRHNREGGTEAFF. In DNA, the CDR3 is TGCGCCAGCAGACATAACAGGGAGGGCGGAACTGAAGCTTTCTTT. The rearrangement joins TRBV5-1 to TRBJ1-1; D is perhaps TRBD1 (6 bases). The CDR3 sequence is 15 residues long. Germline CDR1 is SGHRS and CDR2 is YFSETQ. Trimming removed 5 bases from V and 5 bases from J, with 19 bases in between.

CDR3 nucleotide sequence: TGTGCCAGTAGCCGACAGGTCCCTGGAAACACCATATATTTT. As protein: CASSRQVPGNTIYF. The chain is built from TRBV19 and TRBJ1-3, with a tentative D call TRBD1 (6 bases). CDR3 length: 14 amino acids. The V gene's germline CDR1 is LNHDA and CDR2 SQIVND (reference sequence). V lost 6 bases and J 2 bases, leaving 11 bases between the germline ends.